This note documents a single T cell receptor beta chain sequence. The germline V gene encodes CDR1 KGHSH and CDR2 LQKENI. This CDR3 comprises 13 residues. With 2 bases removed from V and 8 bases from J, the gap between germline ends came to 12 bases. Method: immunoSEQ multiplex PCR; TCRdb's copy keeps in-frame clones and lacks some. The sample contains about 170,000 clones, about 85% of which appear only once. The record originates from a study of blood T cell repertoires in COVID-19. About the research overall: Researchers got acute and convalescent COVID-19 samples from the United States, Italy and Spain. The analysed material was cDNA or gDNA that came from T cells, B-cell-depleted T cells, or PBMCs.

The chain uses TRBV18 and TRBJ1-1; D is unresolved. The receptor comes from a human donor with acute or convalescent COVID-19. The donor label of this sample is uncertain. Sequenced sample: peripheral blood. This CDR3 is CASSPSGREEAFF. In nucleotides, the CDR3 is TGTGCCAGCTCACCATCCGGGCGGGAGGAAGCTTTCTTT.